Presented here are 3 T cell receptor beta chains from one specimen sequenced in a study of response to subunit inactivated influenza vaccine. MiXCR, run by TCRdb on the RT-PCR reads, gives a single entry per CDR3 protein. The table has roughly 790,000 distinct CDR3 sequences, less than 25% seen once. Sequencing used PBMCs from blood, obtained around 5 days after vaccination. All receptors derive from a man in his fifties or sixties who received an inactivated influenza vaccine.

This clonotype was observed a few times. The J gene is TRBJ2-7, the V gene TRBV5-1; D may be TRBD1 (8 bases). Between the trimmed V and J ends, which lost 7 bases and 3 bases, there was a span of 14 bases. The CDR3 consists of 13 residues. Germline CDR1 and CDR2: SGHRS and YFSETQ. For the CDR3, the DNA is TGCGCCAGCTACGGGGGGACAGGCTACGAGCAGTACTTC. This encodes CASYGGTGYEQYF.

This clonotype has only a few counts. J is TRBJ1-4 and V is TRBV20-1; D perhaps matches TRBD1 (6 bases). CDR3 length: 16 amino acids. V lost 2 bases and J 0 bases, leaving 13 bases between the germline ends. Germline V lookup: CDR1 DFQATT, CDR2 SNEGSKA (reference sequence). The CDR3, as DNA: TGCAGTGCTAGACCGGGACACATCGCAACTAATGAAAAACTGTTTTTT. Translated, it gives CSARPGHIATNEKLFF.

Only one count was recorded for this clonotype. This CDR3 reads CASSLPTSGSLGQFF. In nucleotides, the CDR3 is TGTGCCAGCAGTTTGCCAACTAGCGGGAGCCTGGGGCAGTTCTTC. The rearrangement joins TRBV28 to TRBJ2-1; the match to TRBD2 covers 11 bases. The V gene's germline CDR1 is MDHEN and CDR2 SYDVKM. Unmatched junction bases numbered 10, after V lost 3 bases and J lost 12 bases. The CDR3 covers 15 residues.